This record concerns one T cell receptor beta chain sequence. The sample is drawn from a study of blood T cell repertoires in COVID-19. Germline V lookup: CDR1 KGHSH, CDR2 LQKENI. Trimming shortened V by 3 bases and J by 3 bases, and 11 bases separated the two germline ends. This CDR3 comprises 15 residues. The data were produced by immunoSEQ multiplex PCR, yet TCRdb's version contains in-frame clones alone and is incomplete. The profile shows approximately 70,000 clones, more than 80% of them singletons. The sequence derives from a woman aged 80 or over with active or convalescent COVID-19. The specimen was peripheral blood. The chain links TRBV18 to TRBJ1-4; D gene unclear. CDR3 residues: CASSPTVGSNEKLFF. CDR3 DNA sequence: TGTGCCAGCTCACCTACAGTGGGCTCTAATGAAAAACTGTTTTTT.